This T cell receptor beta chain was observed in a study of T cell clones after liver transplantation. Background on the study: Liver transplant recipients had immunosuppression withdrawal attempted within 2 years. TCRbeta sequencing after a pre-transplant mixed lymphocyte reaction identified graft-donor-reactive clones, later tracked in post-transplant blood.

Study-level results: A larger donor-reactive than third-party decline suggested partial antigen-specific deletion.

Generated by immunoSEQ multiplex PCR, the TCRdb table keeps only in-frame clones and is missing some. The sample records 55,000 to 75,000 clones, more than 85% being singletons. V gave up 2 bases and J gave up 5 bases; unmatched junction bases: 11. Germline lookup yields CDR1 SNHLY and CDR2 FYNNEI. The CDR3 loop spans 16 amino acids. This clone was recorded only once. No antigen is known for it. The specimen was CD4+ T cells from blood, collected approximately 25 months after liver transplant. The clonotype originates from a human patient who received a liver transplant. The graft donor may account for some of the T cells. V usage is TRBV2 and J usage is TRBJ1-2; 7 nucleotides match TRBD1. CDR3 amino acids: CASSERVRTGLYGYTF. CDR3 in DNA: TGTGCCAGCAGTGAACGCGTTAGGACAGGACTATATGGCTACACCTTC. The whole variable domain, filled in from reference TRBV2 and TRBJ1-2, reads EPEVTQTPSHQVTQMGQEVILRCVPISNHLYFYWYRQILGQKVEFLVSFYNNEISEKSEIFDDQFSVERPDGSNFTLKIRSTKLEDSAMYFCASSERVRTGLYGYTFGSGTRLTVV.